A selection of T cell receptor beta chains follows, all from one sample in a study of early T cells in non-severe SARS-CoV-2 infection. TCRdb ran MiXCR on the 5' RACE reads and lists one entry per CDR3 protein. Found here are under 45,000 distinct CDR3 sequences, approximately 8% of them singletons; the top ten hold 9.5% to 15%. Sequenced here: whole blood, sampled at baseline. Every receptor here comes from an adult who was a healthcare worker with PCR-confirmed SARS-CoV-2 infection or an uninfected control (not recorded which). Both conserved end residues are part of each CDR3. Each record gives: CDR3 DNA, CDR3 protein, V gene, clone size, J gene, D gene. The D gene is left open where the match is weak. Expanded clones get a size class; other rows say once, few or many, or leave the size out.

TGCAGTGCCCTGGGGACTTACCTGGATACGCAGTATTTT CSALGTYLDTQYF TRBV20-1 medium-sized TRBJ2-3 -
TGTGCCAGCAGCTTAGGACAGGAGCGGATCTACGAGCAGTACTTC CASSLGQERIYEQYF TRBV11-2 many TRBJ2-7 -
TGTGCCAGCACCTGGGAGTCCAATCAGCCCCAGCATTTT CASTWESNQPQHF TRBV28 - TRBJ1-5 -
TGTGCCAGCAGCTGGGAGGGGATCTATGGCTACACCTTC CASSWEGIYGYTF TRBV5-5 - TRBJ1-2 -
TGTGCCAGCAGCTTCCGAACTAGTTCCTACGAGCAGTACTTC CASSFRTSSYEQYF TRBV7-9 once TRBJ2-7 -
TGTGCCAGCTCACCCCGGGGGAAGGACACTGAAGCTTTCTTT CASSPRGKDTEAFF TRBV18 few TRBJ1-1 -
TGCGCCAGCAGCCAACAGGGAACTGAAGCTTTCTTT CASSQQGTEAFF TRBV4-3 many TRBJ1-1 -
TGTGCCAGCAGCAAAGAGATCGGGACCAGAGGGGACACCTACGAGCAGTACTTC CASSKEIGTRGDTYEQYF TRBV21-1 - TRBJ2-7 -
TGTGCCAGCAGTACCAAGGGCAAATTAACCTACGAGCAGTACTTC CASSTKGKLTYEQYF TRBV11-2 few TRBJ2-7 -
TGCGCCAGCAGCCAAGTGGGGGGACAGGGCCACGAGCAGTACTTC CASSQVGGQGHEQYF TRBV4-3 many TRBJ2-7 TRBD1
TGTGCCAGCATCCTAACCCCGGTTGTAGCCAAAAACATTCAGTACTTC CASILTPVVAKNIQYF TRBV2 - TRBJ2-4 -
TGTGCCAGCAGCCAATCGAACGGGGGCTACACCTTC CASSQSNGGYTF TRBV3-1 - TRBJ1-2 -
TGTGCCAGCAGTGCTGTGGGACAGGGGGACTATGGCTACACCTTC CASSAVGQGDYGYTF TRBV28 - TRBJ1-2 TRBD1
TGTGCCAGCAGCTTGTGGGGCGGGAAGACCCAGTACTTC CASSLWGGKTQYF TRBV5-6 - TRBJ2-5 -